One and the same sample provided the 5 T cell receptor beta chains below, sequenced in a study of control samples from healthy donors and cancer patients. Assay used: immunoSEQ multiplex PCR; TCRdb lists only in-frame clones, some missing. The table includes 150,000 to 160,000 clones, 93% detected once. What was sequenced was blood. These receptors originate from a man aged 45-60 years in good health.

This clone was counted between two and nine times. The chain couples TRBV3-1 (or the pseudogene TRBV3-2) to TRBJ1-6; 10 nucleotides agree with TRBD1. Germline CDR1 reads LGHDT; CDR2 reads YNNKEL (reference sequence). This CDR3 comprises 16 residues. V shed 0 bases, J shed 10 bases, and the junction held 6 bases outside the gene matches. The CDR3 spells CASSQDTGTGVSPLHF. CDR3 bases: TGTGCCAGCAGCCAAGATACGGGGACAGGGGTCTCACCCCTCCACTTT.

The chain links TRBV7-2 to TRBJ2-4; D is possibly TRBD1 (5 bases). Germline loops: CDR1 SGHTA, CDR2 FQGNSA. V was clipped by 2 bases and J by 11 bases, with 10 bases between them. This CDR3 has 12 residues. Here the CDR3 DNA reads TGTGCCAGCAGCTTAATTAGGGGCGTTCAGTACTTC. Amino acid sequence: CASSLIRGVQYF. The entire variable domain, with the rest obtained from reference TRBV7-2 and TRBJ2-4, is as follows: GAGVSQSPSNKVTEKGKDVELRCDPISGHTALYWYRQSLGQGLEFLIYFQGNSAPDKSGLPSDRFSAERTGGSVSTLTIQRTQQEDSAVYLCASSLIRGVQYFGAGTRLSVL.

The chain carries TRBV7-2 and TRBJ2-7, with D perhaps being TRBD1 or TRBD2 (5 bases each). Germline values: CDR1 SGHTA, CDR2 FQGNSA. Trimming took off 5 bases at V and 2 bases at J, with 16 bases between the two ends. The CDR3 loop spans 15 amino acids. The CDR3 protein is CASSLTGTGPYEQYF. The CDR3 region has the DNA TGTGCCAGCAGCCTCACCGGGACGGGACCCTACGAGCAGTACTTC.

This chain links TRBV9 with TRBJ2-3, with 8 bases aligning to TRBD2. The V gene end was trimmed by 0 bases and the J gene end by 0 bases; junction bases not matched to a gene: 9. Germline V lookup: CDR1 SGDLS, CDR2 YYNGEE. The CDR3 is 18 amino acids. The DNA for the CDR3 is TGTGCCAGCAGCGTAGCTGGATTACTAGCGGAAAGCACAGATACGCAGTATTTT. Translation: CASSVAGLLAESTDTQYF. Variable domain in full (rest from reference TRBV9 and TRBJ2-3): DSGVTQTPKHLITATGQRVTLRCSPRSGDLSVYWYQQSLDQGLQFLIQYYNGEERAKGNILERFSAQQFPDLHSELNLSSLELGDSALYFCASSVAGLLAESTDTQYFGPGTRLTVL.

This clone was counted a single time. This chain joins TRBV11-2 and TRBJ1-1, with 8 bases identical to TRBD1. V gave up 6 bases and J gave up 4 bases; unmatched junction bases: 4. The CDR3 totals 13 residues. CDR1 and CDR2 (germline): SGHAT, FQNNGV. In DNA, the CDR3 is TGTGCCAGCAGGCCGACAGGGGCCACTGAAGCTTTCTTT. This encodes CASRPTGATEAFF.